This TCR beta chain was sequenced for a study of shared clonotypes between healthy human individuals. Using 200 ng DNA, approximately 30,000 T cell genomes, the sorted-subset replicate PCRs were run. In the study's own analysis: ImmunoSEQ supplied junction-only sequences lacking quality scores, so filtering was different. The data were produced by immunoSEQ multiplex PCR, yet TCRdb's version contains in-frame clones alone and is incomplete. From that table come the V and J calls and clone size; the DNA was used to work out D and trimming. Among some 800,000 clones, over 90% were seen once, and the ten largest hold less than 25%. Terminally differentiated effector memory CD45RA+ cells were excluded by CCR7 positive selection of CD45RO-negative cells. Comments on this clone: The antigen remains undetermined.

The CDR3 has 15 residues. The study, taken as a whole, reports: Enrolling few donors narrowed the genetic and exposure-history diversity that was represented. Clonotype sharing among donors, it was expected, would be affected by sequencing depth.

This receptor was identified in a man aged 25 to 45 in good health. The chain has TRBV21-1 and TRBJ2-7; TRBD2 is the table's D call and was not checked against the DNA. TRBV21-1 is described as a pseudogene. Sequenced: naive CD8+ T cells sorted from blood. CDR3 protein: CASSNRLAGFGEQYF. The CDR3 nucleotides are TGTGCCAGCAGCAATAGGCTAGCGGGTTTTGGCGAGCAGTACTTC.